This T cell receptor (beta chain) comes out of a study of T cells in localized non-small cell lung cancer. Assay: immunoSEQ multiplex PCR; the TCRdb copy retains only in-frame clones and omits some. Seen here are tens of thousands of clones, approximately 88% observed once, and the top ten hold 2.7%. Unmatched junction bases numbered 8, after V lost 4 bases and J lost 1 base. Germline V gene lookup returns CDR1 SGHNT and CDR2 YENEEA. This CDR3 has 16 residues. Sequencing was performed on peripheral blood, taken before any cancer treatment. The sequence derives from a woman aged 35 to 69 with stage I lung adenocarcinoma. The chain joins TRBV11-3 to TRBJ2-3; 7 nucleotides align to TRBD2. This chain's CDR3 is CASSWAGESGTDTQYF. CDR3 bases: TGTGCCAGCAGCTGGGCGGGGGAATCGGGCACAGATACGCAGTATTTT.